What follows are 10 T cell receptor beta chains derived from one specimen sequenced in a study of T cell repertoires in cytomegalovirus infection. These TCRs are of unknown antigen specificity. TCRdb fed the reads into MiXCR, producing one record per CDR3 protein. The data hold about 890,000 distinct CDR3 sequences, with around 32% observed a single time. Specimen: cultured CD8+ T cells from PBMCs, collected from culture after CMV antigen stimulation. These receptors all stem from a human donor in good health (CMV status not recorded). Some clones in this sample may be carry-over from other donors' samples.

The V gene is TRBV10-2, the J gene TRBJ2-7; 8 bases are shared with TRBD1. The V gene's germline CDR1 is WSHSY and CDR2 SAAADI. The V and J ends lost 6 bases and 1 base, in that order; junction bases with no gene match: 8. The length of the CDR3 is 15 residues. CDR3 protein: CASRVTGGISYEQYF. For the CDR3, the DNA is TGCGCCAGCAGAGTTACAGGGGGGATATCCTACGAGCAGTACTTC.

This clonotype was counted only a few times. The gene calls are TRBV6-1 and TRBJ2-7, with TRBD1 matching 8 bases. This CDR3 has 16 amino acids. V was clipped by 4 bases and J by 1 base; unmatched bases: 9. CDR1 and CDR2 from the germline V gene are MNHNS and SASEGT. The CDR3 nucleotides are TGTGCCAGCAGTGCCTCCGACAGGGGCCTTTCCTACGAGCAGTACTTC. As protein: CASSASDRGLSYEQYF.

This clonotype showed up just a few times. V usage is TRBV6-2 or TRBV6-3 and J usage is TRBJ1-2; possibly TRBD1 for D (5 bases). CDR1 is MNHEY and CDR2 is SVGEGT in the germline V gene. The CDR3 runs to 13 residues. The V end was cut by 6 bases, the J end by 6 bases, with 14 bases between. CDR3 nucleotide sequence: TGTGCCAGCAGACTAGGGGTAATCGATGGCTACACCTTC. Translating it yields CASRLGVIDGYTF.

The DNA of the CDR3 is TGTGCCAGCAGTTTCCAGGACTACACCGGGGAGCTGTTTTTT. Its translation is CASSFQDYTGELFF. This rearrangement joins TRBV27 to TRBJ2-2, with TRBD2 as a possible D gene (5 bases). Trimming removed 3 bases from V and 3 bases from J, with 8 bases in between. The CDR3 runs 14 residues. Germline CDR1 and CDR2: MNHEY and SMNVEV (reference sequence).

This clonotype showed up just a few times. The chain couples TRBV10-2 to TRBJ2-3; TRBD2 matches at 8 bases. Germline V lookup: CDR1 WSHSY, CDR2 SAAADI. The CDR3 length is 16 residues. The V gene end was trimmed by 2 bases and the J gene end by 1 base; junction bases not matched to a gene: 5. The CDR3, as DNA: TGCGCCAGCAGTGAGGATAGCGGGGCTGGCACAGATACGCAGTATTTT. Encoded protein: CASSEDSGAGTDTQYF.

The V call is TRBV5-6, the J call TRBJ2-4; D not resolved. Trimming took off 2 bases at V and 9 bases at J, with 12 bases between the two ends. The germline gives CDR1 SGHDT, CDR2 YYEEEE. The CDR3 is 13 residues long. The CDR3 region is CASSFASTGIQYF. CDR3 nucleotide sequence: TGTGCCAGCAGCTTTGCTTCAACGGGCATTCAGTACTTC. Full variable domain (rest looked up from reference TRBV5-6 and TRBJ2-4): DAGVTQSPTHLIKTRGQQVTLRCSPKSGHDTVSWYQQALGQGPQFIFQYYEEEERQRGNFPDRFSGHQFPNYSSELNVNALLLGDSALYLCASSFASTGIQYFGAGTRLSVL.

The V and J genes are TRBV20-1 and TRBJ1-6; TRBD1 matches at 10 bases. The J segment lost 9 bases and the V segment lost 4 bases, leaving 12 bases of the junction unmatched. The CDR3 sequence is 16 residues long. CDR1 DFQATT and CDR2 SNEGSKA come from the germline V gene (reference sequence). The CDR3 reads CSATVRGQGLISPLHF. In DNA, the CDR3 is TGCAGTGCTACCGTGAGGGGACAGGGGCTTATTTCACCCCTCCACTTT.

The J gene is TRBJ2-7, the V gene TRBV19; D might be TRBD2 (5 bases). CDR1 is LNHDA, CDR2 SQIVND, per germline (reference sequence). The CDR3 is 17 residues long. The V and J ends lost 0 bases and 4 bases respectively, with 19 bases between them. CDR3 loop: CASSIDREEKGNYEQYV. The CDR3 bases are TGTGCCAGTAGTATAGATCGGGAAGAAAAGGGTAATTACGAGCAGTACGTC.

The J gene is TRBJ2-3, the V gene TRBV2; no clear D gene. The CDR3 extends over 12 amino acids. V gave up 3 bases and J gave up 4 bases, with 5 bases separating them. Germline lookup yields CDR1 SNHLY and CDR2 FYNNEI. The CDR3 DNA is TGTGCCAGCAGTGACTCCTCAGATACGCAGTATTTT. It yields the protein CASSDSSDTQYF.

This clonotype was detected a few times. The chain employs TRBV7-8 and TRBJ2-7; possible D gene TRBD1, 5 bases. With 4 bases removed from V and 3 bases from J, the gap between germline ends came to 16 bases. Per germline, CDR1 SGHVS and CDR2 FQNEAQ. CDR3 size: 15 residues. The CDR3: CASSSQGSGSYEQYF. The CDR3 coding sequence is TGTGCCAGCAGCTCGCAGGGCTCTGGAAGCTACGAGCAGTACTTC.